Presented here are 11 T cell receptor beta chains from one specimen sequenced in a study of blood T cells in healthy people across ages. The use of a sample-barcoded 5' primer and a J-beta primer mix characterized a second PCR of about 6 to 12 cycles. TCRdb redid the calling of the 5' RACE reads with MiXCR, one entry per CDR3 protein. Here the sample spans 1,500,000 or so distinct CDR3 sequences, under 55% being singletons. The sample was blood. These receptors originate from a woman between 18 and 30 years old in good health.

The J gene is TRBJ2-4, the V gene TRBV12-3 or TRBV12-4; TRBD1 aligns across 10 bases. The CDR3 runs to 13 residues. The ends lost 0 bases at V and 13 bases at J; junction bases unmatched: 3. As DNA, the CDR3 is TGTGCCAGCAGTTTAGCGGGGACAGGGGTACAGTACTTC. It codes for CASSLAGTGVQYF.

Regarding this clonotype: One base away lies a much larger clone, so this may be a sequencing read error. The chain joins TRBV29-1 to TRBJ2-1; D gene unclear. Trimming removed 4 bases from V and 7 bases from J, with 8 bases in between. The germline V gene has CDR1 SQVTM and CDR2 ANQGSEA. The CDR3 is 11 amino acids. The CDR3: CSVGTRNEQFF. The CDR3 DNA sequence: TGCAGCGTTGGGACGCGTAATGAGCAGTTCTTC.

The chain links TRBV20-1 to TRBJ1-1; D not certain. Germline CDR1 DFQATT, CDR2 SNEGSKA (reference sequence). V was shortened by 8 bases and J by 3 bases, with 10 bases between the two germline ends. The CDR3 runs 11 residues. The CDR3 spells CSLALYTEAFF. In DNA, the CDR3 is TGCAGTCTGGCCCTGTACACTGAAGCTTTCTTT.

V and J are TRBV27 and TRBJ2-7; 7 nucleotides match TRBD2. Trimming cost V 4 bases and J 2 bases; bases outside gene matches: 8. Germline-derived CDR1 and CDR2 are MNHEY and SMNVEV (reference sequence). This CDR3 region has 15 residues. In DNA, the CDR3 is TGTGCCAGCAGTTCGCAAGCGGGGCGTACCTACGAGCAGTACTTC. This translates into CASSSQAGRTYEQYF.

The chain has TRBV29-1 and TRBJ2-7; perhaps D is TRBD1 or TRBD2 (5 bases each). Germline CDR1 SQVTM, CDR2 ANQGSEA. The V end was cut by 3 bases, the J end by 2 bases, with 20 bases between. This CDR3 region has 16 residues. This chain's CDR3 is CSVEDSVGEIPYEQYF. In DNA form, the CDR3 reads TGCAGCGTTGAGGATTCCGTGGGGGAGATTCCCTACGAGCAGTACTTC.

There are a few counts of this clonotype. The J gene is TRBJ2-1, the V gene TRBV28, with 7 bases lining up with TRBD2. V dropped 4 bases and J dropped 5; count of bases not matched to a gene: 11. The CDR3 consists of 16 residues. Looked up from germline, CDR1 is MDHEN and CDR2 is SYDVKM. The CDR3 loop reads CASSSGLTGRDNEQFF. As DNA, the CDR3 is TGTGCCAGCAGTTCGGGGTTGACTGGGAGGGACAATGAGCAGTTCTTC.

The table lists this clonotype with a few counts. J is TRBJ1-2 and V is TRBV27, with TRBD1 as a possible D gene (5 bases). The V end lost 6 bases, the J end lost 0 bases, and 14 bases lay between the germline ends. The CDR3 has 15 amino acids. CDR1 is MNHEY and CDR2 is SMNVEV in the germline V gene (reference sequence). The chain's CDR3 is CASSIGRVSNYGYTF. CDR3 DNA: TGTGCCAGCAGCATTGGCAGGGTCTCTAACTATGGCTACACCTTC.

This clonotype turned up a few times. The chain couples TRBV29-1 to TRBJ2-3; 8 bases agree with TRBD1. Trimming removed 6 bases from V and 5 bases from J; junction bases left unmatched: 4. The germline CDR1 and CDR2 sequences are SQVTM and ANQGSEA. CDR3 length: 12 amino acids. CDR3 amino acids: CSVGQGQDTQYF. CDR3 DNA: TGCAGCGTAGGACAGGGACAAGATACGCAGTATTTT.

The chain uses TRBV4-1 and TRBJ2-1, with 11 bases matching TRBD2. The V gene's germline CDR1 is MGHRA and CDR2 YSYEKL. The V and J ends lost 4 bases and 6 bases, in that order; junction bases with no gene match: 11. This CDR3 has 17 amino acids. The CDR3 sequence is CASSRLSGRAKSNEQFF. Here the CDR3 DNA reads TGCGCCAGCAGCCGACTTAGCGGGAGGGCCAAGAGCAATGAGCAGTTCTTC.

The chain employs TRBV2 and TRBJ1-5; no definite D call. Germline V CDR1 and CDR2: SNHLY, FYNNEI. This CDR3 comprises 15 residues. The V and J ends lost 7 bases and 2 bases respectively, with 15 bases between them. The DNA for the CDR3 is TGTGCCAGCAACAGCCGTTCCGGGGGCAATCAGCCCCAGCATTTT. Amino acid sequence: CASNSRSGGNQPQHF.

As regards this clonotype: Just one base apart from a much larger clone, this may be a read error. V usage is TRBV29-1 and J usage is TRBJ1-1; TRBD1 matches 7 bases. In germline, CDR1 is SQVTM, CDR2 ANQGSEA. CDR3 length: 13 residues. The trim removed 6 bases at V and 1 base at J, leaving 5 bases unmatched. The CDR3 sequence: CSVGGTANTEAFF. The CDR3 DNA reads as TGCAGCGTCGGCGGGACAGCGAACACTGAAGCTTTCTTT. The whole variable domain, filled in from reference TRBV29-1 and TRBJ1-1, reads SAVISQKPSRDICQRGTSLTIQCQVDSQVTMMFWYRQQPGQSLTLIATANQGSEATYESGFVIDKFPISRPNLTFSTLTVSNMSPEDSSIYLCSVGGTANTEAFFGQGTRLTVV.